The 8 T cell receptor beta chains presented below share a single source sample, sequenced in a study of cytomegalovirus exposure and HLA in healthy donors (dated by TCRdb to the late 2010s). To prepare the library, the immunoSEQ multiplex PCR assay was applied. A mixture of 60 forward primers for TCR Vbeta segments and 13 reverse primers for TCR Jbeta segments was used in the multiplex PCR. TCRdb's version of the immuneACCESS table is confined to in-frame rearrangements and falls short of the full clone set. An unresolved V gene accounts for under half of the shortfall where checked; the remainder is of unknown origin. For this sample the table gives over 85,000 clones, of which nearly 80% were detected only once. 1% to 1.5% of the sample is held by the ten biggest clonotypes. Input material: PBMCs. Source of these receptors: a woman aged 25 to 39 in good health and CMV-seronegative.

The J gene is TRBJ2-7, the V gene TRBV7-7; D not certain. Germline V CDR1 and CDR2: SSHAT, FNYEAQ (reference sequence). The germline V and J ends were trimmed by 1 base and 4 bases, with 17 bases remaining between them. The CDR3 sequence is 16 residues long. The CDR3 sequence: CASSLGAVIGRYEQYF. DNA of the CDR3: TGTGCCAGCAGCTTAGGCGCGGTAATCGGTAGGTACGAGCAGTACTTC.

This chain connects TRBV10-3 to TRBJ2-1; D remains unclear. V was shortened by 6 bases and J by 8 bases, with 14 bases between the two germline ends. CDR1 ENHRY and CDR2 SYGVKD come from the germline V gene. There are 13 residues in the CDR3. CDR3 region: CAIRPSEIHEQFF. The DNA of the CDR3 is TGTGCCATCAGGCCCTCTGAGATCCATGAGCAGTTCTTC.

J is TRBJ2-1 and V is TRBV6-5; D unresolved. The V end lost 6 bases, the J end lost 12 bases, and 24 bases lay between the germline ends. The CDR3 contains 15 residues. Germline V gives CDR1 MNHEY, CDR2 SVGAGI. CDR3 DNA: TGTGCCAGCAGCTACGACGGAACCGGGTCTCATGGGCAGTTCTTC. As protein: CASSYDGTGSHGQFF.

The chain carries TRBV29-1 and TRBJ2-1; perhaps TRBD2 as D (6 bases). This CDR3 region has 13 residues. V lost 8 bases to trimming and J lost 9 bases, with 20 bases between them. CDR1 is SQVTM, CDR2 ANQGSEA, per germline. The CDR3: CSTAGTPGGEQFF. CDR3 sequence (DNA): TGCAGCACAGCCGGGACTCCGGGTGGTGAGCAGTTCTTC.

CDR3 nucleotides: TGCAGCGGAACAGAAAACGAGGAGACCCAGTACTTC. It specifies CSGTENEETQYF. The rearrangement joins TRBV29-1 to TRBJ2-5; D gene ambiguous. Trimming stripped 7 bases from V and 5 bases from J, with 14 bases between. Germline lookup yields CDR1 SQVTM and CDR2 ANQGSEA. CDR3 length: 12 residues.

CDR3 coding DNA: TGTGCCTGGAGTGCTGGGCCGGGGGGGGCCTATGGGGCCAACGTCCTGACTTTC. Its translation: CAWSAGPGGAYGANVLTF. V gene TRBV30 combines with J gene TRBJ2-6; 8 positions match TRBD2. The germline gives CDR1 GTSNPN, CDR2 SVGIG (reference sequence). Trimming at V came to 1 base and at J to 3 bases, leaving 11 bases not matched to a gene. CDR3 length: 18 amino acids.

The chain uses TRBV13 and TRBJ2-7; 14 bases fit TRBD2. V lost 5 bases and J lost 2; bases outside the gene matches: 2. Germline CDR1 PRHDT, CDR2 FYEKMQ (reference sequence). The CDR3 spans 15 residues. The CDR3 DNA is TGTGCCAGCAGCGGGACTAGCGGGGGCCCCTACGAGCAGTACTTC. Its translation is CASSGTSGGPYEQYF.

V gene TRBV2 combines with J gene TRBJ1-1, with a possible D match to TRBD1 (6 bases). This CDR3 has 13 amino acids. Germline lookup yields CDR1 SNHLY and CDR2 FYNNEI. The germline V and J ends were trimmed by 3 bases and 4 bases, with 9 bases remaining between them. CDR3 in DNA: TGTGCCAGCAGTGAGAGGGGGAGCACTGAAGCTTTCTTT. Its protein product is CASSERGSTEAFF.